The 4 T cell receptor beta chains below were found in one sample sequenced in a study of T cell changes during pregnancy in multiple sclerosis. Sequenced by immunoSEQ multiplex PCR; TCRdb stores in-frame clones only, minus some. Of approximately 70,000 clones listed, roughly 92% are singletons. The sample here was peripheral blood, taken in the second trimester of pregnancy. These receptors originate from a female donor with multiple sclerosis, enrolled in a pregnancy study.

This clone has more than one count but fewer than ten. The J gene is TRBJ1-3, the V gene TRBV7-9; D unresolved. The CDR3 is 14 residues long. Germline values: CDR1 SEHNR, CDR2 FQNEAQ (reference sequence). Between the trimmed V and J ends, which lost 5 bases and 4 bases, there was a span of 12 bases. This CDR3 is CASSPPGPGNTIYF. As DNA, the CDR3 is TGTGCCAGCAGCCCCCCGGGTCCGGGAAACACCATATATTTT.

This rearrangement joins TRBV7-8 to TRBJ2-1; 8 bases align to TRBD1. The CDR3 is 20 residues long. CDR1 SGHVS and CDR2 FQNEAQ come from the germline V gene. With 0 bases clipped from V and 9 bases from J, the junction kept 22 bases outside the gene matches. The CDR3 protein is CASSLALPFAGTGGYGEQFF. Written as DNA, the CDR3 is TGTGCCAGCAGCTTAGCCCTTCCTTTCGCCGGGACAGGTGGTTACGGTGAGCAGTTCTTC.

The chain uses TRBV5-1 and TRBJ2-5, with 7 bases matching TRBD1. Germline V CDR1 and CDR2: SGHRS, YFSETQ. V lost 4 bases to trimming and J lost 3 bases; unmatched junction nucleotides: 6. This CDR3 is 14 amino acids long. DNA of the CDR3: TGCGCCAGCAGCCCCGGGACAGCTAAAGAGACCCAGTACTTC. Its protein is CASSPGTAKETQYF.

The chain combines TRBV28 with TRBJ2-1; D is possibly TRBD2 (6 bases). CDR1 and CDR2 (germline): MDHEN, SYDVKM. The V gene lost 5 bases and the J gene lost 2 bases, with 19 bases spanning the gap. This CDR3 has 17 residues. The CDR3 coding sequence is TGTGCCAGCAGTACGGGACTCGGGCTCAGTCCCTACAATGAGCAGTTCTTC. Protein: CASSTGLGLSPYNEQFF.